This T cell receptor (beta chain) came from a study of shared clonotypes between healthy human individuals. Study-level information: Each donor's CD4 naive and CD4 memory cells filled three plates apiece, CD8 naive two, and CD8 memory one.

Per the germline V gene, CDR1 is SEHNR and CDR2 is FQNEAQ (reference sequence). With 1 base clipped from V and 7 bases from J, the junction kept 9 bases outside the gene matches. The CDR3 consists of 15 residues. Sequencing was at deep level. Sequencing used immunoSEQ multiplex PCR; TCRdb keeps in-frame clones, though not all of them. The table lists 2 million to 2.5 million clones, nearly 97% of them singletons, with 0.1% to 0.15% in the top ten. This TCR derives from a man younger than 35 in good health. Sequencing was carried out using naive CD4+ T cells sorted from blood. Subset denoted: CD45RA+ positively selected. The chain carries TRBV7-9 and TRBJ2-7; 8 bases fit TRBD2. Here the CDR3 reads CASSLGAGVLGEQYF. The CDR3 nucleotides read TGTGCCAGCAGCTTAGGAGCGGGAGTTTTGGGGGAGCAGTACTTC.